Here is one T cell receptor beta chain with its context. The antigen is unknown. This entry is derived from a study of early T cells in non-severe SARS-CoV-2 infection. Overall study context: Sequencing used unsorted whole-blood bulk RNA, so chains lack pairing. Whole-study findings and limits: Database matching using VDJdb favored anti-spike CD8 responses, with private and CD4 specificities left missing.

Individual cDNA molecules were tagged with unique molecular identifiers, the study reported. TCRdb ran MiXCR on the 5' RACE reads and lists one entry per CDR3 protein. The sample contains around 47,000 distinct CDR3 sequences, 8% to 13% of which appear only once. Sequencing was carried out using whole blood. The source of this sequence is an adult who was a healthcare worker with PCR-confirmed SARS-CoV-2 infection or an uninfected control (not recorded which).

The CDR3 DNA reads TGTGCCAGCAGCTTGGGGACAGGGGTTTCAGAGACCCAGTACTTC. Its protein is CASSLGTGVSETQYF. This sequence joins TRBV5-5 and TRBJ2-5; 9 positions match TRBD1. V lost 0 bases, J lost 4 bases, and 4 bases stayed unmatched. The CDR3 spans 15 residues. The V gene's germline CDR1 is SGHKS and CDR2 YYEKEE (reference sequence).